These 14 T cell receptor beta chains came from one sample sequenced in a study of T and B cells in COVID-19 patients. Multiplex PCR with BIOMED2 TRB-A/B primer pools amplified TRB rearrangements. TCRdb recomputed calls from the multiplex PCR reads with MiXCR, one row per CDR3 protein. The table shows about 8,900 distinct CDR3 sequences, with about 40% occurring only once. Each TRB amplification used roughly 240-550 ng of genomic DNA from blood. The source material was blood. The receptor source for this set is a human donor with active COVID-19.

V gene TRBV6-5 combines with J gene TRBJ1-1, with a tentative D call TRBD1 (6 bases). The CDR3 contains 16 residues. Germline V CDR1 and CDR2: MNHEY, SVGAGI. The V gene lost 2 bases and the J gene lost 1 base, with 14 bases spanning the gap. CDR3 coding DNA: TGTGCCAGCAGTTACCCAGGACAGTCTTGGAACACTGAAGCTTTCTTT. It translates to CASSYPGQSWNTEAFF.

The chain couples TRBV27 to TRBJ1-1; TRBD1 matches 8 bases. Germline CDR1 is MNHEY and CDR2 is SMNVEV (reference sequence). The CDR3 loop spans 15 amino acids. The V and J ends lost 7 bases and 5 bases, in that order; junction bases with no gene match: 12. For the CDR3, the DNA is TGTGCCAGCACCCGGGGGCAGGGGGCATTAACTGAAGCTTTCTTT. Amino acids: CASTRGQGALTEAFF.

The rearrangement uses TRBV18 and TRBJ2-3; the match to TRBD2 covers 11 bases. The germline V gene has CDR1 KGHSH and CDR2 LQKENI. V shed 2 bases, J shed 3 bases, and the junction held 4 bases outside the gene matches. This CDR3 is 16 amino acids long. The CDR3 DNA sequence: TGTGCCAGCTCACCAGCTCTAGCGGGAGGAACAGATACGCAGTATTTT. As protein: CASSPALAGGTDTQYF.

This rearrangement joins TRBV6-5 to TRBJ1-5; 7 bases line up with TRBD1. This CDR3 is 15 amino acids long. The V gene end was trimmed by 7 bases and the J gene end by 0 bases; junction bases not matched to a gene: 6. Germline values: CDR1 MNHEY, CDR2 SVGAGI. The CDR3 DNA follows: TGTGCCAGCAAGGGACAGACGTATAGCAATCAGCCCCAGCATTTT. As protein: CASKGQTYSNQPQHF.

This clonotype was observed a few times. The chain joins TRBV12-3 or TRBV12-4 to TRBJ2-3; 8 nucleotides agree with TRBD2. This CDR3 comprises 18 residues. V was clipped by 3 bases and J by 2 bases; unmatched bases: 13. The CDR3 DNA is TGTGCCAGCAGTTTTAAAGCGGGGGTTACCCTGAACACAGATACGCAGTATTTT. This encodes CASSFKAGVTLNTDTQYF.

This clonotype rates as medium-sized. The gene calls are TRBV11-1 and TRBJ2-1; no clear D gene. V lost 2 bases and J 0 bases, leaving 8 bases between the germline ends. The CDR3 has 15 amino acids. Germline values: CDR1 SGHAT, CDR2 FQDESV (reference sequence). The CDR3 is CASSLRESSYNEQFF. The CDR3 bases are TGTGCCAGCAGCTTAAGAGAAAGCTCCTACAATGAGCAGTTCTTC.

The V call is TRBV30, the J call TRBJ2-1, with TRBD1 identical over 9 bases. Trimming removed 0 bases from V and 11 bases from J; junction bases left unmatched: 5. This CDR3 comprises 13 residues. CDR1 is GTSNPN and CDR2 is SVGIG in the germline V gene (reference sequence). In DNA, the CDR3 is TGTGCCTGGAGTGTGGGACAGGGTGGTAAGCAGTTCTTC. Amino acid sequence: CAWSVGQGGKQFF. The variable domain in full, with the rest retrieved from reference TRBV30 and TRBJ2-1, is SQTIHQWPATLVQPVGSPLSLECTVEGTSNPNLYWYRQAAGRGLQLLFYSVGIGQISSEVPQNLSASRPQDRQFILSSKKLLLSDSGFYLCAWSVGQGGKQFFGPGTRLTVL.

This clonotype counts as medium-sized. The chain uses TRBV29-1 and TRBJ2-7, with D hard to call. The ends were cut back, 3 bases at V and 6 bases at J, with 9 bases in the middle. CDR3 length equals 11 residues. The germline CDR1 and CDR2 sequences are SQVTM and ANQGSEA. The CDR3 spells CSVDDGGEQYF. The CDR3 DNA follows: TGCAGCGTTGACGACGGTGGCGAGCAGTACTTC.

The V gene is TRBV20-1, the J gene TRBJ2-1, with 12 bases matching TRBD2. Germline CDR1 and CDR2: DFQATT and SNEGSKA (reference sequence). The CDR3 loop spans 17 amino acids. V lost 5 bases to trimming and J lost 0 bases; unmatched junction nucleotides: 8. The CDR3 is CSAPGTSGWSSYNEQFF. The CDR3 DNA is TGCAGTGCTCCCGGGACTAGCGGGTGGAGCTCCTACAATGAGCAGTTCTTC.

The V gene is TRBV30, the J gene TRBJ2-7, with D unresolved. The CDR3 loop spans 12 amino acids. V was pared by 4 bases and J by 3 bases, with 10 bases between. CDR1 is GTSNPN, CDR2 SVGIG, per germline (reference sequence). In DNA form, the CDR3 reads TGTGCCTGGACAGAGGTCAACTACGAGCAGTACTTC. This codes for CAWTEVNYEQYF.

The chain couples TRBV29-1 to TRBJ1-1; D is unclear. Germline CDR1 reads SQVTM; CDR2 reads ANQGSEA. Trimming pared 4 bases from V and 4 bases from J, leaving 16 bases between. The CDR3 runs to 14 residues. For the CDR3, the DNA is TGCAGCGTTGCCGCAAAGGACCCTGGCACTGAAGCTTTCTTT. Residues: CSVAAKDPGTEAFF.

This chain connects TRBV19 to TRBJ1-3; D is unclear. The CDR3 sequence is 13 residues long. Trimming took 7 bases from V and 1 from J, leaving 8 bases between them. Germline V gene sequence: CDR1 LNHDA, CDR2 SQIVND (reference sequence). The CDR3 bases are TGTGCCAGTACGGTGATGTCTGGAAACACCATATATTTT. Its translation is CASTVMSGNTIYF.

J is TRBJ2-7 and V is TRBV5-6; no clear D gene. From germline, CDR1 is SGHDT and CDR2 YYEEEE. The CDR3 sequence is 11 residues long. Trimming removed 2 bases at V and 9 bases at J, with 9 bases between. The CDR3 sequence: CASSFKGPQYF. DNA of the CDR3: TGTGCCAGCAGCTTCAAAGGACCGCAGTACTTC.

The chain couples TRBV4-3 to TRBJ2-6; the D is unclear. The CDR3 loop spans 17 amino acids. Germline V gene sequence: CDR1 LGHNA, CDR2 YSLEER. V dropped 0 bases and J dropped 4 bases, with 13 bases sitting between them. The CDR3 loop is CASSQDRNSAGANVLTF. The CDR3 DNA sequence: TGCGCCAGCAGCCAAGATCGCAACAGCGCCGGGGCCAACGTCCTGACTTTC.